The rows below give T cell receptor beta chains drawn from one sample of a study of cytomegalovirus exposure and HLA in healthy donors. Sequencing was performed with immunoSEQ multiplex PCR; in TCRdb, only in-frame clones are kept and a portion is missing. The sample yields 100,000 to 150,000 clones, 74% seen once. The sample comprised PBMCs. All receptors come from a man between 40 and 49 years old in good health and CMV-seropositive. CDR3s include the opening cysteine and the closing phenylalanine or tryptophan. D genes are given only for firm matches. Where a row states a size, it is once, few, many or the class of an expanded clone; other rows omit it.

D,size,J,V,DNA,CDR3
.,.,TRBJ1-5,TRBV28,TGTGCCAGCAGGATAACTACAGGGACCCAGCCCCAGCATTTT,CASRITTGTQPQHF
.,.,TRBJ1-2,TRBV5-1,TGCGCCAGCAGCCCCGTGGGGGGAAACTATGGCTACACCTTC,CASSPVGGNYGYTF
.,.,TRBJ1-1,TRBV5-1,TGCGCCAGCAGACTTACAGAGTTAAACACTGAAGCTTTCTTT,CASRLTELNTEAFF
.,few,TRBJ2-5,TRBV4-1,TGCGCCAGCAGCGTGCGGTACCAAGAGACCCAGTACTTC,CASSVRYQETQYF
TRBD1,.,TRBJ1-2,TRBV10-3,TGTGCCATCAGTGAGTCGGTCGGACAGGGCTTAAACTATGGCTACACCTTC,CAISESVGQGLNYGYTF
.,.,TRBJ1-2,TRBV6-1,TGTGCCAGCAGTGAAATGGGAGGGGGGAGCAACTATGGCTACACCTTC,CASSEMGGGSNYGYTF
TRBD2,.,TRBJ2-7,TRBV30,TGTGCCTGGGGTTGGGGAGGGGCCAACTACGAGCAGTACTTC,CAWGWGGANYEQYF
TRBD1,.,TRBJ1-6,TRBV2,TGTGCCAGCAGTGGCACCCGGACAGGGGGCGGTTCACCCCTCCACTTT,CASSGTRTGGGSPLHF
TRBD2,.,TRBJ2-5,TRBV4-2,TGTGCCAGCAGCCAAGTATCAGCGGGGGGGCCGGAGACCCAGTACTTC,CASSQVSAGGPETQYF
TRBD1,.,TRBJ2-1,TRBV5-4,TGTGCCAGCAGCTTCACAGGGGGTTACAATGAGCAGTTCTTC,CASSFTGGYNEQFF
.,few,TRBJ1-1,TRBV6-5,TGTGCCAGCAGAAAAATTTCAGTGAACACTGAAGCTTTCTTT,CASRKISVNTEAFF
.,.,TRBJ1-1,TRBV5-6,TGTGCCAGCAGCTTGGTCGCCAGGGATCTTTCGAACACTGAAGCTTTCTTT,CASSLVARDLSNTEAFF
.,few,TRBJ2-2,TRBV19,TGTGCCAGTAGTATAGGCAGGCGGAACACCGGGGAGCTGTTTTTT,CASSIGRRNTGELFF
.,.,TRBJ2-1,TRBV9,TGTGCCAGCAGCGTTTCCGGGATCCCAGCCTACAATGAGCAGTTCTTC,CASSVSGIPAYNEQFF
TRBD1,.,TRBJ1-1,TRBV14,TGTGCCAGCAGCCAAGAAGGGGGCAGAGATTGGGACACTGAAGCTTTCTTT,CASSQEGGRDWDTEAFF
TRBD1,few,TRBJ1-5,TRBV5-6,TGTGCCAGCAGCTTGTCGGACAGGGGGAATCAGCCCCAGCATTTT,CASSLSDRGNQPQHF
TRBD1,.,TRBJ2-5,TRBV5-1,TGCGCCAGCAGCTTGGGCGGACAGGGGGAGACCCAGTACTTC,CASSLGGQGETQYF
.,few,TRBJ1-5,TRBV7-2,TGTGCCAGCACCCCCCAGGGCCAGCCCCAGCATTTT,CASTPQGQPQHF
.,.,TRBJ2-1,TRBV7-9,TGTGCCAGCAGCTCCCTAACCCTATCCTACAATGAGCAGTTCTTC,CASSSLTLSYNEQFF
.,.,TRBJ1-1,TRBV30,TGTGCCTGGGGACAGAACACTGAAGCTTTCTTT,CAWGQNTEAFF
.,.,TRBJ2-4,TRBV6-5,TGTGCCACCTTTGACAGAGCCAAAAACACTCAGTACTTC,CATFDRAKNTQYF
.,.,TRBJ2-5,TRBV27,TGTGCCAGCAGTTTATCGGGGATGGGAGCCCAGTACTTC,CASSLSGMGAQYF
.,.,TRBJ1-2,TRBV5-1,TGCGCCAGCAGCCCAGCCCCCGGGTCCTATGGCTACACCTTC,CASSPAPGSYGYTF
TRBD2,.,TRBJ2-3,TRBV6-6,TGTGCCAGCAGTTACGGGCTAGCGGGGCTCACAGATACGCAGTATTTT,CASSYGLAGLTDTQYF
.,.,TRBJ1-1,TRBV6-4,TGTGCCAGCAGTCATACGACCACAGGGAAGAACACTGAAGCTTTCTTT,CASSHTTTGKNTEAFF
.,.,TRBJ1-5,TRBV6-5,TGTGCCAGCAGTAAACAGGGAATCAATCAGCCCCAGCATTTT,CASSKQGINQPQHF
TRBD1,.,TRBJ1-6,TRBV7-2,TGTGCCAGCACTCCAGGGGGAGGATTTCAGGCCCTCCACTTT,CASTPGGGFQALHF
.,.,TRBJ1-4,TRBV6-6,TGTGCCAGCAGTGCCTTAAGGAGTACTAATGAAAAACTGTTTTTT,CASSALRSTNEKLFF
TRBD2,once,TRBJ2-3,TRBV4-3,TGCGCCAGCAGCCAAGATCGGATTGGGACTAACACAGATACGCAGTATTTT,CASSQDRIGTNTDTQYF
.,.,TRBJ1-5,TRBV30,TGTGCCTGGAGGACTCAGGGAGGACAGCCCCAGCATTTT,CAWRTQGGQPQHF
.,.,TRBJ1-2,TRBV19,TGTGCCAGTACTCCCCTAGACGCCTTATTCAACTATGGCTACACCTTC,CASTPLDALFNYGYTF
.,.,TRBJ2-7,TRBV27,TGTGCCAGCAGTTTTTCTCCAGGGTCCTACGAGCAGTACTTC,CASSFSPGSYEQYF
TRBD2,.,TRBJ2-3,TRBV2,TGTGCCAGCAGAGAGCGGGGGGGTATCACAGATACGCAGTATTTT,CASRERGGITDTQYF
TRBD1,.,TRBJ2-2,TRBV7-9,TGTGCCAGCAGCAGAAGACAGGGGGCGAGGACCGGGGAGCTGTTTTTT,CASSRRQGARTGELFF
TRBD2,.,TRBJ2-1,TRBV5-1,TGCGCCAGCAGTCCGGGACTAGCGGGAGGGTACAATGAGCAGTTCTTC,CASSPGLAGGYNEQFF
TRBD2,.,TRBJ2-7,TRBV5-4,TGTGCCAGCAGCCCCATAGCGGGAGGGCCCTGGGACGAGCAGTACTTC,CASSPIAGGPWDEQYF
.,few,TRBJ2-2,TRBV27,TGTGCCAGCAGTCGTCCGACAGGACAGAACACCGGGGAGCTGTTTTTT,CASSRPTGQNTGELFF
.,.,TRBJ2-7,TRBV27,TGTGCCAGCAGTTCTTCCTACGAGCAGTACTTC,CASSSSYEQYF
.,.,TRBJ1-2,TRBV10-3,TGTGCCATCAGTGAACGGACAGACTATGGCTACACCTTC,CAISERTDYGYTF
TRBD1,.,TRBJ2-7,TRBV6-6,TGTGCCAGCAGGGTTACCGGGACAGGAACCTACGAGCAGTACTTC,CASRVTGTGTYEQYF
TRBD2,once,TRBJ2-7,TRBV2,TGTGCCAGCAGCCCCCTAGCGGCCTTGGGGGAGCAGTACTTC,CASSPLAALGEQYF
.,.,TRBJ1-1,TRBV7-8,TGTGCCAGCAGCTACCGAAGAGGAAACACTGAAGCTTTCTTT,CASSYRRGNTEAFF
TRBD2,few,TRBJ2-1,TRBV27,TGTGCGACGGGACTAGGTCCCTACAATGAGCAGTTCTTC,CATGLGPYNEQFF
TRBD1,.,TRBJ1-2,TRBV5-5,TGTGCCAGCAGCTCAGGGGACAGGGGTTACTATGGCTACACCTTC,CASSSGDRGYYGYTF
.,.,TRBJ2-3,TRBV5-1,TGCGCCAGCAGTCCCGGGACTCCAACAGATACGCAGTATTTT,CASSPGTPTDTQYF